The 26 T cell receptor beta chains below were found in one sample sequenced in a study of cytomegalovirus exposure and HLA in healthy donors (TCRdb year 2017). The library was made by the immunoSEQ multiplex PCR assay. For the multiplex PCR, a mixture combining 60 forward primers for TCR Vbeta segments and 13 reverse primers for TCR Jbeta segments was used. Entries here come from immuneACCESS through TCRdb and include only in-frame sequences with V and J called. Some clones fail to appear in such tables; in the studies checked, an unresolved V gene covers under half of the shortfall, and the cause of the remainder is unknown. The table for this sample lists roughly 200,000 clones; roughly four fifths of them were counted only once. The ten largest clones represent about 3% of the sample. Input material: PBMCs. The receptor set was obtained from a man in his forties or fifties in good health and CMV-seropositive.

The V call is TRBV5-5, the J call TRBJ2-3; 12 nucleotides align to TRBD2. This CDR3 comprises 16 residues. After removal of 4 bases from V and 3 bases from J, the junction contained 6 bases not matched to a gene. Germline assignment: CDR1 SGHKS and CDR2 YYEKEE (reference sequence). The CDR3 sequence: CASSLRGLAGTDTQYF. The CDR3 DNA reads TGTGCCAGCAGCCTAAGAGGACTAGCGGGAACAGATACGCAGTATTTT.

This clone was observed once. V usage is TRBV28 and J usage is TRBJ2-6, with 7 bases matching TRBD2. The germline CDR1 and CDR2 sequences are MDHEN and SYDVKM. The CDR3 spans 15 residues. After removal of 10 bases from V and 0 bases from J, the junction contained 6 bases not matched to a gene. The CDR3 loop is CATGGSNSGANVLTF. CDR3 sequence (DNA): TGTGCCACGGGGGGTTCTAACTCTGGGGCCAACGTCCTGACTTTC.

This chain connects TRBV5-4 to TRBJ1-1; 8 nucleotides agree with TRBD1. In germline, CDR1 is SGHNT, CDR2 YYREEE (reference sequence). V lost 1 base to trimming and J lost 1 base; unmatched junction nucleotides: 6. The CDR3 spans 16 residues. The DNA of the CDR3 is TGTGCCAGCAGCTTGACCAGGGGGCATGGGAACACTGAAGCTTTCTTT. It encodes CASSLTRGHGNTEAFF.

As regards this clone: The junction does not match germline at one end; this may be a read error. The sample holds other DNA sequences that translate to the same CDR3. The CDR3 is CASSFGRGCGQYF. Written as DNA, the CDR3 is TGCGCCAGCAGCTTTGGGCGGGGCTGTGGGCAGTACTTC. This sequence joins TRBV5-6 and TRBJ2-7, with D maybe TRBD2 (6 bases). Germline V gene sequence: CDR1 SGHDT, CDR2 YYEEEE. The CDR3 length is 13 residues.

The rearrangement joins TRBV28 to TRBJ1-5; D possibly corresponds to TRBD1 (5 bases). This CDR3 has 17 residues. Germline V gene lookup returns CDR1 MDHEN and CDR2 SYDVKM. Trimming pared 4 bases from V and 3 bases from J, leaving 19 bases between. CDR3 amino acids: CASSSYPRQNFNQPQHF. DNA of the CDR3: TGTGCCAGCAGTTCCTACCCTAGACAGAACTTCAATCAGCCCCAGCATTTT.

This rearrangement joins TRBV18 to TRBJ1-2; 11 bases agree with TRBD1. CDR3 length equals 16 residues. After removal of 2 bases from V and 7 bases from J, the junction contained 9 bases not matched to a gene. Germline V gives CDR1 KGHSH, CDR2 LQKENI. The CDR3 region is CASSPIGTGGEGGYTF. CDR3 nucleotides: TGTGCCAGCTCACCAATTGGGACAGGGGGTGAAGGTGGCTACACCTTC. Full variable domain (remainder filled in from reference TRBV18 and TRBJ1-2): NAGVMQNPRHLVRRRGQEARLRCSPMKGHSHVYWYRQLPEEGLKFMVYLQKENIIDESGMPKERFSAEFPKEGPSILRIQQVVRGDSAAYFCASSPIGTGGEGGYTFGSGTRLTVV.

The rearrangement uses TRBV6-5 and TRBJ2-1; D might be TRBD1 (5 bases). Germline lookup yields CDR1 MNHEY and CDR2 SVGAGI. The CDR3 contains 16 residues. Deletions cut 2 bases from V and 7 bases from J, with 18 bases between. The CDR3 DNA reads as TGTGCCAGCAGTTACACCCTAGGGGCCACATCGAATGAGCAGTTCTTC. It is translated as CASSYTLGATSNEQFF.

CDR3 DNA sequence: TGCAGCTCGGACGGCCCGGGGGAGCAGTACTTC. Encoded protein: CSSDGPGEQYF. V and J are TRBV20-1 and TRBJ2-7, with TRBD2 as a possible D gene (5 bases). The germline CDR1 and CDR2 sequences are DFQATT and SNEGSKA (reference sequence). The CDR3 spans 11 residues.

As DNA, the CDR3 is TGTGCCTCCCAAACGGACAGGGGGCCCGTTGGAACCGGGGAGCTGTTTTTT. Amino acid sequence: CASQTDRGPVGTGELFF. The chain combines TRBV4-2 with TRBJ2-2; TRBD1 matches at 11 bases. Germline assignment: CDR1 LGHNA and CDR2 YNFKEQ. The CDR3 length is 17 residues. V dropped 11 bases and J dropped 5; count of bases not matched to a gene: 16.

This sequence joins TRBV2 and TRBJ2-2, with 8 bases identical to TRBD1. Trimming at V came to 7 bases and at J to 2 bases, leaving 6 bases not matched to a gene. This CDR3 spans 15 amino acids. CDR1 and CDR2 from the germline V gene are SNHLY and FYNNEI. CDR3: CASKTGQGNTGELFF. The DNA of the CDR3 is TGTGCCAGCAAAACAGGACAGGGAAACACCGGGGAGCTGTTTTTT.

This chain links TRBV9 with TRBJ2-7, with TRBD2 matching over 9 bases. Losses at the gene ends were 0 bases for V and 1 base for J; bases not matched to a gene: 5. Germline V lookup: CDR1 SGDLS, CDR2 YYNGEE. CDR3 length: 16 amino acids. Here the CDR3 reads CASSVGALAGSYEQYF. CDR3 nucleotide sequence: TGTGCCAGCAGCGTAGGAGCACTAGCGGGTTCCTACGAGCAGTACTTC.

This chain uses TRBV5-4 with TRBJ2-2; 8 nucleotides align to TRBD2. The length of the CDR3 is 15 residues. CDR1 SGHNT and CDR2 YYREEE come from the germline V gene (reference sequence). V was pared by 4 bases and J by 4 bases, with 6 bases of the junction left unmatched. The CDR3 spells CASSRGGRGTGELFF. The CDR3 DNA reads as TGTGCCAGCAGCCGGGGGGGCCGAGGCACCGGGGAGCTGTTTTTT.

The chain links TRBV11-3 to TRBJ2-3; TRBD2 matches 15 bases. The trim removed 5 bases at V and 4 bases at J, leaving 7 bases unmatched. The CDR3 runs 17 residues. From germline, CDR1 is SGHNT and CDR2 YENEEA. The CDR3 loop is CASSPGLAGGPADTQYF. The CDR3 nucleotides are TGTGCCAGCAGCCCCGGACTAGCGGGAGGGCCGGCAGATACGCAGTATTTT.

The rearrangement uses TRBV18 and TRBJ2-2; tentative D call: TRBD2 (5 bases). This CDR3 contains 21 residues. Germline assignment: CDR1 KGHSH and CDR2 LQKENI. V lost 2 bases to trimming and J lost 3 bases, with 28 bases between them. The CDR3 sequence: CASSPTRASLRPTTHTGELFF. CDR3 in DNA: TGTGCCAGCTCACCAACTAGGGCTAGCCTAAGACCAACGACACACACCGGGGAGCTGTTTTTT.

This clone was detected once. The chain has TRBV2 and TRBJ1-2; 8 bases match TRBD1. The CDR3 is made up of 16 amino acids. Germline V gene lookup returns CDR1 SNHLY and CDR2 FYNNEI. Trimming at V came to 7 bases and at J to 5 bases, leaving 15 bases not matched to a gene. CDR3 sequence reads: CASNPDRVVFEYGYTF. The DNA for the CDR3 is TGTGCCAGCAACCCGGACAGGGTTGTCTTCGAATATGGCTACACCTTC.

The J gene is TRBJ1-6, the V gene TRBV2; D perhaps matches TRBD1 (6 bases). CDR3 length: 15 residues. Germline V gene data show CDR1 as SNHLY and CDR2 as FYNNEI. Deletions cut 5 bases from V and 10 bases from J, with 18 bases between. The CDR3 here is CASSRGGRGVSPLHF. CDR3 sequence (DNA): TGTGCCAGCAGTAGGGGGGGGCGAGGCGTCTCACCCCTCCACTTT.

V gene TRBV19 combines with J gene TRBJ2-1; tentative D call: TRBD2 (5 bases). Between the trimmed V and J ends, which lost 8 bases and 0 bases, there was a span of 11 bases. In germline, CDR1 is LNHDA, CDR2 SQIVND (reference sequence). The CDR3 runs 14 residues. CDR3: CASASGSSYNEQFF. In DNA form, the CDR3 reads TGTGCCAGTGCCAGCGGAAGCTCCTACAATGAGCAGTTCTTC.

Only a few counts were recorded for this clone. The V gene is TRBV19, the J gene TRBJ2-6; TRBD2 is a possible D gene (5 bases). The V and J ends lost 3 bases and 0 bases respectively, with 6 bases between them. CDR1 and CDR2 from the germline V gene are LNHDA and SQIVND (reference sequence). There are 15 residues in the CDR3. CDR3 nucleotide sequence: TGTGCCAGTAGTATGGGGAGCTCTGGGGCCAACGTCCTGACTTTC. It codes for CASSMGSSGANVLTF.

V gene TRBV5-1 combines with J gene TRBJ1-2; 8 bases are shared with TRBD1. Germline V lookup: CDR1 SGHRS, CDR2 YFSETQ. The CDR3 consists of 15 residues. V was clipped by 4 bases and J by 4 bases; unmatched bases: 9. For the CDR3, the DNA is TGCGCCAGCAGCGAGGACAGGGCGCAAGGCTATGGCTACACCTTC. This gives the protein CASSEDRAQGYGYTF.

J is TRBJ2-7 and V is TRBV6-5, with 14 bases lining up with TRBD2. The CDR3 spans 16 residues. The ends lost 2 bases at V and 2 bases at J; junction bases unmatched: 2. Germline V gene lookup returns CDR1 MNHEY and CDR2 SVGAGI. The CDR3 nucleotides read TGTGCCAGCAGTTACCGGACTAGCGGGGGGCCCTACGAGCAGTACTTC. Protein: CASSYRTSGGPYEQYF.

J is TRBJ2-7 and V is TRBV5-6, with TRBD2 identical over 10 bases. This CDR3 is 15 amino acids long. Germline V CDR1 and CDR2: SGHDT, YYEEEE. The trim removed 4 bases at V and 2 bases at J, leaving 6 bases unmatched. The CDR3 sequence: CASSGTSGVAYEQYF. Here the CDR3 DNA reads TGTGCCAGCAGCGGCACTAGCGGGGTGGCCTACGAGCAGTACTTC.

V and J are TRBV7-6 and TRBJ2-2, with 10 nucleotides matching TRBD1. Germline assignment: CDR1 SGHVS and CDR2 FNYEAQ. The CDR3 covers 17 residues. The V gene end was trimmed by 2 bases and the J gene end by 4 bases; junction bases not matched to a gene: 7. CDR3 loop: CASSLSGTGEITGELFF. DNA of the CDR3: TGTGCCAGCAGCTTATCCGGGACAGGGGAGATCACCGGGGAGCTGTTTTTT. The variable domain in full, completed from reference TRBV7-6 and TRBJ2-2, reads GAGVSQSPRYKVTKRGQDVALRCDPISGHVSLYWYRQALGQGPEFLTYFNYEAQQDKSGLPNDRFSAERPEGSISTLTIQRTEQRDSAMYRCASSLSGTGEITGELFFGEGSRLTVL.

The V call is TRBV5-5, the J call TRBJ1-6, with unresolved D. The V gene's germline CDR1 is SGHKS and CDR2 YYEKEE (reference sequence). The CDR3 extends over 17 amino acids. Trimming pared 4 bases from V and 0 bases from J, leaving 14 bases between. For the CDR3, the DNA is TGTGCCAGCAGCCAAGGCGTCGGGAGCTCCTATAATTCACCCCTCCACTTT. This sequence encodes CASSQGVGSSYNSPLHF.

The V gene is TRBV5-4, the J gene TRBJ1-1; D is perhaps TRBD1 (6 bases). Germline lookup yields CDR1 SGHNT and CDR2 YYREEE (reference sequence). The CDR3 sequence is 13 residues long. V was clipped by 2 bases and J by 5 bases, with 10 bases between them. CDR3 bases: TGTGCCAGCAGCTTCCTTACAGGGACTGAAGCTTTCTTT. It specifies CASSFLTGTEAFF.

This chain links TRBV6-7 with TRBJ2-7, with unresolved D. TRBV6-7 belongs to the ORF category, with a function that is uncertain. Trimming stripped 2 bases from V and 3 bases from J, with 14 bases between. The CDR3 runs to 15 residues. The DNA of the CDR3 is TGTGCCAGCAGTTACCCTCGGCGGCCCCTCTACGAGCAGTACTTC. Translation: CASSYPRRPLYEQYF.

The CDR3 DNA is TGTGCCAGCAGTTACTCGAAGAGGTGGGACACTGAAGCTTTCTTT. It yields the protein CASSYSKRWDTEAFF. This chain joins TRBV6-6 and TRBJ1-1; D ambiguous. V was cut by 0 bases and J by 3 bases, with 11 bases left in between. There are 15 residues in the CDR3. Per the germline V gene, CDR1 is MNHNY and CDR2 is SVGAGI (reference sequence).